These T cell receptor beta chains were read from a single sample in a study of blood T cells in healthy people across ages. A single record per CDR3 protein comes from TCRdb applying MiXCR to the 5' RACE reads. The table includes more than 600,000 distinct CDR3 sequences, around a quarter detected once. This sample was also put to use in a study of T cells of mothers and their children.

Sequencing was performed on blood. The receptors come from a boy between 10 and 17 years old in good health. Each CDR3 is given with its conserved first and last residue. D genes are given only for firm matches. Only some rows state a clone size, as once, few, many or a class for expanded clones.

V gene	clone size	D gene	J gene	CDR3 DNA	CDR3 protein
TRBV4-3	.	.	TRBJ1-4	TGCGCCAGCGCCGCCAGCGGGGTTTCTGAAAAACTGTTTTTT	CASAASGVSEKLFF
TRBV7-2	few	.	TRBJ2-7	TGTGCCAGCAGCCCTGGGGGCGGGGATGGGGAGCAGTACTTC	CASSPGGGDGEQYF
TRBV5-4	.	.	TRBJ2-1	TGTGCCAGCAGCTGGGGACTTCTCGAGCAGTTCTTC	CASSWGLLEQFF
TRBV14	.	.	TRBJ1-2	TGTGCCAGCAGTCAGCTCAGGGGTCCAGGAGGCTACACCTTC	CASSQLRGPGGYTF
TRBV28	once	TRBD2	TRBJ2-7	TGTGCCAGCAGCAGACTAGCGCAACCCTACGAGCAGTACTTC	CASSRLAQPYEQYF
TRBV7-2	.	.	TRBJ1-5	TGTGCCAGCAGCTTAGTGGTGGGCGATCAGCCCCAGCATTTT	CASSLVVGDQPQHF
TRBV12-3/TRBV12-4	few	TRBD1	TRBJ2-2	TGTGCCAGCACCCAAATCGGACAGGGCAGGACCGGGGAGCTGTTTTTT	CASTQIGQGRTGELFF
TRBV28	.	.	TRBJ2-7	TGTGCCAGCAGTTTAGTATCACTGTCCTACGAGCAGTACTTC	CASSLVSLSYEQYF
TRBV5-1	few	TRBD1	TRBJ2-1	TGCGCCAGCAGCCAGGGACAGCAAGAGACCCGGTACTTC	CASSQGQQETRYF
TRBV5-1	.	.	TRBJ2-5	TGCGCCAGCAGCTTGAATCCGCCAGGGCGAAGGGGAGGAGAGGCCCAGTACTTC	CASSLNPPGRRGGEAQYF
TRBV12-5	.	.	TRBJ2-3	TGTGCTAGTGGTTTGTCCCTAGGGCAGGGGAGAGGTGGCACAGATACGCAGTATTTT	CASGLSLGQGRGGTDTQYF
TRBV29-1	few	.	TRBJ2-7	TGCAGCGCCAATCCCTGGGGGCGCGACGAGCAGTACTTC	CSANPWGRDEQYF
TRBV10-3	.	TRBD1	TRBJ1-1	TGTGCCATCACTCCCGGGACAGGGGGCTTCGAAGCTTTCTTT	CAITPGTGGFEAFF
TRBV28	.	.	TRBJ2-1	TGTGCCAGCAGTTTAGGGGGGGCGCGTGAGTTCAGTGAGCAGTTCTTC	CASSLGGAREFSEQFF
TRBV11-2	.	TRBD2	TRBJ2-1	TGTGCCAGCAGCCGGACTAGCGGGAGAGTAATGCCCCCCAATGAGCAGTTCTTC	CASSRTSGRVMPPNEQFF
TRBV29-1	.	TRBD1	TRBJ1-1	TGCAGCGTCCAGGGGGCGCTAAGGACTGAAGCTTTCTTT	CSVQGALRTEAFF
TRBV29-1	few	TRBD1	TRBJ2-5	TGCAGCGTGAGGACAGGGCAGGCGTGGACCCAGTACTTC	CSVRTGQAWTQYF
TRBV7-9	.	.	TRBJ2-1	TGTGCCAGCAGCTTCCCCTTGGGACCGAAATACAATGAGCAGTTCTTC	CASSFPLGPKYNEQFF
TRBV25-1	.	.	TRBJ1-4	TGTGCCAGCAGTGAATCACGGGCTCCTAATGAAAAACTGTTTTTT	CASSESRAPNEKLFF
TRBV6-2/TRBV6-3	few	.	TRBJ1-2	TGTGCCAGCAGTACTTCTCCCTATGGCTACACCTTC	CASSTSPYGYTF
TRBV27	.	.	TRBJ2-7	TGTGCCAGCAGTTTAGGGCAGGCCCCCTACGAGCAGTACTTC	CASSLGQAPYEQYF
TRBV11-3	.	.	TRBJ2-7	TGTGCCAGCAGCTTGATGTTTATAGACTACGAGCAGTACTTC	CASSLMFIDYEQYF
TRBV7-8	few	TRBD1	TRBJ2-1	TGTGCCAGCAGCCAAGGGGACAGCAACAATGAGCAGTTCTTC	CASSQGDSNNEQFF
TRBV5-1	.	TRBD2	TRBJ2-1	TGTGCCAGCAGTACTTTAGCGGGAGTCTACAATGAGCAGTTCTTC	CASSTLAGVYNEQFF
TRBV6-5	.	.	TRBJ1-1	TGTGCCAGCAGTTACTCTCTTCTCGGACAGCGGAACACTGAGGCTTTCTTT	CASSYSLLGQRNTEAFF
TRBV2	.	.	TRBJ2-6	TGTGCCAGCACCGACGGGACCGCCGGCTCTGGGGCCAACGTCCTGACTTTC	CASTDGTAGSGANVLTF
TRBV10-3	.	.	TRBJ2-1	TGTGCCATCAGCGCGGACAGAAACAATGAGCAGTTCTTC	CAISADRNNEQFF
TRBV20-1	.	.	TRBJ1-3	TGCAGTGCCAACTACCGAGACCTAACAGGCAACACCATATATTTT	CSANYRDLTGNTIYF
TRBV20-1	.	.	TRBJ1-1	TGCAGTGCTTTTCGCTTGCTGAACACTGAAGCTTTCTTT	CSAFRLLNTEAFF
TRBV27	few	TRBD1	TRBJ2-1	TGTGCCAGCAGCGACCTATTAAACAGGGGCAATGAGCAGTTCTTC	CASSDLLNRGNEQFF
TRBV7-9	.	.	TRBJ2-3	TGTGCCAGCAGCAAACAGAGTTTCCAAGATACGCAGTATTTT	CASSKQSFQDTQYF
TRBV29-1	.	.	TRBJ2-3	TGCAGCGTTGTGGGCGGCCTGGGGGATACGCAGTATTTT	CSVVGGLGDTQYF
TRBV9	.	.	TRBJ1-4	TGTGCCAGCAGCTCAGGGGTTACAACTAATGAAAAACTGTTTTTT	CASSSGVTTNEKLFF
TRBV6-2/TRBV6-3	.	TRBD2	TRBJ2-1	TGTGCCAGCAGTTACTCGAGCGGGAGGGTCATCTATGAGCAGTTCTTC	CASSYSSGRVIYEQFF
TRBV12-3/TRBV12-4	many	.	TRBJ1-6	TGTGCCAGCACCGTGGGGAGGGGCTTTTCGCCCCTCCACTTT	CASTVGRGFSPLHF
TRBV7-2	.	.	TRBJ2-5	TGTGCCAGCAGCCGCGGAGTGTCTGAGGGCCAAGAGACCCAGTACTTC	CASSRGVSEGQETQYF
TRBV7-9	.	TRBD1	TRBJ2-1	TGTGCCAGCAGCTCGGCAGGGGGCAATGAGCAGTTCTTC	CASSSAGGNEQFF
TRBV7-2	few	.	TRBJ2-1	TGTGCCAGCAGCTTATTGGGGGGGGCAGGTTCTGAGCAGTTCTTC	CASSLLGGAGSEQFF
TRBV20-1	few	TRBD2	TRBJ2-1	TGCAGTGCTGCTGGGCTAGCGGTTTCCTACAATGAGCGGTTCTTC	CSAAGLAVSYNERFF
TRBV10-3	.	TRBD1	TRBJ2-5	TGTGCCATCAGTGAGTTATGGACAGGGGTCGAAGAGACCCAGTACTTC	CAISELWTGVEETQYF
TRBV3-1	.	TRBD2	TRBJ2-1	TGTGCCAGCAGCCAAGACGGGAGACTAGCGGGTTACAATGAGCAGTTCTTC	CASSQDGRLAGYNEQFF
TRBV2	many	TRBD2	TRBJ2-1	TGTGCCAGCGGGACTAGCGGTTACAATGAGCAGTTCTTC	CASGTSGYNEQFF
TRBV4-1	.	TRBD2	TRBJ2-2	TGCGCCAGCAGCCAAGACCGACTAGCGGGAGGGGTTGCCGGGGAGCTGTTTTTT	CASSQDRLAGGVAGELFF
TRBV15	.	.	TRBJ2-2	TGTGCCACCAGCAGGCGTCGGGGGAACACCGGGGAGCTGTTTTTT	CATSRRRGNTGELFF
TRBV29-1	few	TRBD2	TRBJ2-1	TGCAGCGTCGGCCTAGCGGGGGAGAATGAGCAGTTCTTC	CSVGLAGENEQFF
TRBV7-3	.	.	TRBJ2-2	TGTGCCAGCAGCTTAGGGGCGGGTATGGGTACCGGGGAGCTGTTTTTT	CASSLGAGMGTGELFF
TRBV27	.	.	TRBJ2-7	TGTGCCAGCAGATACGGGTTGGCCTACGAGCAGTACTTC	CASRYGLAYEQYF